The rows below give T cell receptor beta chains drawn from one sample of a study of tumor-infiltrating lymphocytes in primary liver carcinoma. Each CDR3 protein is one row after TCRdb ran MiXCR on the multiplex PCR reads. The sample includes 300,000 to 350,000 distinct CDR3 sequences, less than 75% of them seen just once. Material: peripheral blood. These receptors all stem from a man aged 40-49 years with primary liver carcinoma and hepatitis B virus infection. Both conserved end residues are trimmed from each CDR3.

len: 13; j_gene: TRBJ1-4; v_gene: TRBV4-1; CDR3aa: ASSQEGRQDEKLF
len: 11; j_gene: TRBJ1-4; v_gene: TRBV6-1; CDR3aa: VSILQRNEKLF
len: 13; j_gene: TRBJ2-1; v_gene: TRBV12-3/TRBV12-4; CDR3aa: ANKYSGSSYNEQF
len: 13; j_gene: TRBJ1-1; v_gene: TRBV7-8; CDR3aa: TSSPGPVLSTEAF
len: 14; j_gene: TRBJ2-3; v_gene: TRBV2; CDR3aa: ASSAGTGHSTDTQY
len: 17; j_gene: TRBJ2-1; v_gene: TRBV6-2/TRBV6-3; CDR3aa: ASSPIARGTESFGNEQF
len: 13; j_gene: TRBJ2-7; v_gene: TRBV11-2; CDR3aa: ANSLEWRERDEQY
len: 9; j_gene: TRBJ1-1; v_gene: TRBV11-1; CDR3aa: ASSLLSEAF
len: 17; j_gene: TRBJ2-5; v_gene: TRBV6-2/TRBV6-3; CDR3aa: ATLGTSGRVGRRQETQN
len: 13; j_gene: TRBJ2-7; v_gene: TRBV11-2; CDR3aa: ASSLGPKLTKEQY
len: 9; j_gene: TRBJ2-5; v_gene: TRBV11-2; CDR3aa: ASSAQESHY
len: 13; j_gene: TRBJ1-2; v_gene: TRBV6-5; CDR3aa: ASKSPGQGSYGYT
len: 14; j_gene: TRBJ2-1; v_gene: TRBV11-2; CDR3aa: ASSLATGVISNELF
len: 10; j_gene: TRBJ2-2; v_gene: TRBV6-5; CDR3aa: ASGNGEGELF
len: 12; j_gene: TRBJ2-3; v_gene: TRBV10-3; CDR3aa: AISEDVGHDTQY
len: 13; j_gene: TRBJ2-2; v_gene: TRBV10-3; CDR3aa: AISGLAGPTGELF
len: 16; j_gene: TRBJ2-7; v_gene: TRBV10-3; CDR3aa: AISEPSGRASNSYEQY
len: 10; j_gene: TRBJ2-7; v_gene: TRBV5-1; CDR3aa: ASRHSTYEQY
len: 12; j_gene: TRBJ2-7; v_gene: TRBV10-2; CDR3aa: ASRPVQGLYEQY
len: 12; j_gene: TRBJ2-1; v_gene: TRBV11-2; CDR3aa: ANNPGQGYNEQF
len: 11; j_gene: TRBJ2-5; v_gene: TRBV6-1; CDR3aa: ASRRDYQETQY
len: 13; j_gene: TRBJ2-1; v_gene: TRBV11-2; CDR3aa: ASSSPGQVYNEQF
len: 10; j_gene: TRBJ1-2; v_gene: TRBV5-4; CDR3aa: ASSMFFYGYT
len: 15; j_gene: TRBJ2-1; v_gene: TRBV6-1; CDR3aa: ASSRGRYGTTYNKQF
len: 14; j_gene: TRBJ1-4; v_gene: TRBV28; CDR3aa: ASSLLAWATNEKLF
len: 13; j_gene: TRBJ2-2; v_gene: TRBV11-3; CDR3aa: ASSLGPAGTGELF
len: 10; j_gene: TRBJ2-3; v_gene: TRBV29-1; CDR3aa: SVFPDRVKQY
len: 12; j_gene: TRBJ2-7; v_gene: TRBV6-5; CDR3aa: ASGPGETHYEQY
len: 12; j_gene: TRBJ2-7; v_gene: TRBV11-2; CDR3aa: ASSFHFGSYGQY
len: 11; j_gene: TRBJ1-1; v_gene: TRBV5-4; CDR3aa: ASSSEWRTEAF
len: 9; j_gene: TRBJ2-7; v_gene: TRBV11-2; CDR3aa: VSSYFDEQY
len: 13; j_gene: TRBJ2-1; v_gene: TRBV11-2; CDR3aa: ANSPRYGTSGEQF
len: 16; j_gene: TRBJ2-5; v_gene: TRBV4-1; CDR3aa: ASSLAGEGTWARETQY
len: 15; j_gene: TRBJ2-4; v_gene: TRBV11-2; CDR3aa: ASSDRTGSLAKNIQY
len: 12; j_gene: TRBJ1-1; v_gene: TRBV6-5; CDR3aa: ASRYRGRGTEAF
len: 14; j_gene: TRBJ1-6; v_gene: TRBV12-3/TRBV12-4; CDR3aa: ASSFSTGGLYSPLH
len: 10; j_gene: TRBJ1-1; v_gene: TRBV6-2/TRBV6-3; CDR3aa: ASSYRNTEAF
len: 13; j_gene: TRBJ2-7; v_gene: TRBV5-1; CDR3aa: ASSLAWRGGYEQY
len: 14; j_gene: TRBJ1-2; v_gene: TRBV10-3; CDR3aa: AISESVGTGTCGYA
len: 12; j_gene: TRBJ2-1; v_gene: TRBV7-9; CDR3aa: PSRGGTSMNEQF
len: 18; j_gene: TRBJ2-6; v_gene: TRBV5-1; CDR3aa: ASSPGTSGSLISGANVLT
len: 13; j_gene: TRBJ2-2; v_gene: TRBV6-2/TRBV6-3; CDR3aa: ASSYRESNTGELF
len: 10; j_gene: TRBJ2-7; v_gene: TRBV6-5; CDR3aa: ATHGTNYEQY
len: 12; j_gene: TRBJ2-7; v_gene: TRBV5-6; CDR3aa: ASSWRTVGYEQY
len: 10; j_gene: TRBJ2-7; v_gene: TRBV11-1; CDR3aa: ASSGQGAQQY
len: 9; j_gene: TRBJ2-5; v_gene: TRBV5-1; CDR3aa: ARSLLETQY
len: 13; j_gene: TRBJ2-7; v_gene: TRBV11-2; CDR3aa: VSSPRGTGAYDQY
len: 12; j_gene: TRBJ2-5; v_gene: TRBV6-2/TRBV6-3; CDR3aa: ASSLAGGWETRY
len: 12; j_gene: TRBJ1-2; v_gene: TRBV4-2; CDR3aa: ASSPLEGNYGYT
len: 13; j_gene: TRBJ2-1; v_gene: TRBV14; CDR3aa: ASSPQGTGYNEQF
len: 17; j_gene: TRBJ2-6; v_gene: TRBV11-2; CDR3aa: ASSLIDQGRGTGANVLT
len: 15; j_gene: TRBJ1-3; v_gene: TRBV6-5; CDR3aa: ASSYSKGTSSENTIY
len: 16; j_gene: TRBJ2-6; v_gene: TRBV6-1; CDR3aa: ASSGWRTETAGANVLT
len: 13; j_gene: TRBJ2-1; v_gene: TRBV11-2; CDR3aa: ASSLEAGEGNEQF
len: 13; j_gene: TRBJ2-7; v_gene: TRBV11-2; CDR3aa: ASSRARTGMGEQY